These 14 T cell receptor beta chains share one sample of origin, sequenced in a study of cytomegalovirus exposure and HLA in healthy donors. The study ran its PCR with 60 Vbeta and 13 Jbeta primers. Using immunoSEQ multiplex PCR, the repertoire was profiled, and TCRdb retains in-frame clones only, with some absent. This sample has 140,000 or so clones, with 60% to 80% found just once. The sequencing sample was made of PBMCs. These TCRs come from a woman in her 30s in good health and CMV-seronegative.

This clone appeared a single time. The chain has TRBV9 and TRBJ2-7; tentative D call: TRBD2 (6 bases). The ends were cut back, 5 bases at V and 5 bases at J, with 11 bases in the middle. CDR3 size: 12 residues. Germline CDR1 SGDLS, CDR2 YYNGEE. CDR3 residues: CASRYSGDEQYF. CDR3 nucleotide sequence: TGTGCCAGCAGGTACTCGGGGGACGAGCAGTACTTC. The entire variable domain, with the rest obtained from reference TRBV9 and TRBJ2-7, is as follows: DSGVTQTPKHLITATGQRVTLRCSPRSGDLSVYWYQQSLDQGLQFLIQYYNGEERAKGNILERFSAQQFPDLHSELNLSSLELGDSALYFCASRYSGDEQYFGPGTRLTVT.

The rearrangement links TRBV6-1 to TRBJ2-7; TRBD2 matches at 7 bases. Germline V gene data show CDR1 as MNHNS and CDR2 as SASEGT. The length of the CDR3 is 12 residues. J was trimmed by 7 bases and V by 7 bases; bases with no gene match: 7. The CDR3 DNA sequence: TGTGCCAGCATCCGGGGGGTGGGAGAGCAGTACTTC. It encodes CASIRGVGEQYF.

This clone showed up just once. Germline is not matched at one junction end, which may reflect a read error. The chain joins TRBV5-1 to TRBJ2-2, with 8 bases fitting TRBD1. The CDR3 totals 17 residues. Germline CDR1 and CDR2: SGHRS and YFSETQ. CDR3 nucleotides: TGCGCCAGCAACTTGGACGGCAGGGGGCGAAGAACCGGGGAGCTGTTTTTT. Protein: CASNLDGRGRRTGELFF.

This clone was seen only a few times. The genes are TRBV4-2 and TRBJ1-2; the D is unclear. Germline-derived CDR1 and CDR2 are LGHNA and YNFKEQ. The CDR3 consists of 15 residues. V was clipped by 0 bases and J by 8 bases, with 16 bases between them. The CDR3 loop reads CASSQDIRVTRGYTF. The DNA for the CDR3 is TGTGCCAGCAGCCAAGACATACGGGTGACGCGGGGCTACACCTTC.

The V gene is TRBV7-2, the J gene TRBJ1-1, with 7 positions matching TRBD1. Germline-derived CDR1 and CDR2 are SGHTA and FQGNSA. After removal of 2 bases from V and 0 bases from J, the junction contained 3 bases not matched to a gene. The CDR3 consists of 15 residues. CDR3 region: CASSLTTGVNTEAFF. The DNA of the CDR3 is TGTGCCAGCAGCTTAACAACAGGGGTGAACACTGAAGCTTTCTTT.

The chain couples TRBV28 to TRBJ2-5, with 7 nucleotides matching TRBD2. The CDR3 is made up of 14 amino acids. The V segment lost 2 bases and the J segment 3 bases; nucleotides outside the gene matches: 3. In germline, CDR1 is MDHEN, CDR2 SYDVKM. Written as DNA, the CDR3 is TGTGCCAGCAGTTTAGCTGCGGGGGAAGAGACCCAGTACTTC. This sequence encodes CASSLAAGEETQYF.

The CDR3 bases are TGTGCCAGCAGGTCGGTTTACTATGGCTACACCTTC. It specifies CASRSVYYGYTF. This chain uses TRBV2 with TRBJ1-2; no clear D. The CDR3 spans 12 residues. The germline CDR1 and CDR2 sequences are SNHLY and FYNNEI. V was pared by 6 bases and J by 3 bases, with 8 bases between.

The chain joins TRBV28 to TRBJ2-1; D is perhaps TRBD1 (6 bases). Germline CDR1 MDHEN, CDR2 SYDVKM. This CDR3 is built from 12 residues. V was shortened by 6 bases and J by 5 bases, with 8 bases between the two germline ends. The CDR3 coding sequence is TGTGCCAGCAGACGACAGGACAATGAGCAGTTCTTC. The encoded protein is CASRRQDNEQFF. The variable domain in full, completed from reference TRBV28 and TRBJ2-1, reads DVKVTQSSRYLVKRTGEKVFLECVQDMDHENMFWYRQDPGLGLRLIYFSYDVKMKEKGDIPEGYSVSREKKERFSLILESASTNQTSMYLCASRRQDNEQFFGPGTRLTVL.

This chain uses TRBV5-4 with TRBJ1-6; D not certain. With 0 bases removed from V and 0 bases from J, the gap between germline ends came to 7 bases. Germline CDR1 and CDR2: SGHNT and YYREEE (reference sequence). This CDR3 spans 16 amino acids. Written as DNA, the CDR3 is TGTGCCAGCAGCTTGGACAGTAGCTCCTATAATTCACCCCTCCACTTT. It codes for CASSLDSSSYNSPLHF.

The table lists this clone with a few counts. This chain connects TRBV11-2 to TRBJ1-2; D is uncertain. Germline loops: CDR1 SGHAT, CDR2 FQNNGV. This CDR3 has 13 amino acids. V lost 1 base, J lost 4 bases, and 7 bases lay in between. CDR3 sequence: CASSLAGSYGYTF. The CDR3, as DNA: TGTGCCAGCAGCTTAGCCGGGTCCTATGGCTACACCTTC.

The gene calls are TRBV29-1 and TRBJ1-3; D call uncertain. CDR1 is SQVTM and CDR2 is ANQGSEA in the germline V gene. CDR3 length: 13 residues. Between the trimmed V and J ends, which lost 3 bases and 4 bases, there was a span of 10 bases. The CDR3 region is CSVEGLAGNTIYF. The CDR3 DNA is TGCAGCGTTGAGGGCCTAGCCGGAAACACCATATATTTT.

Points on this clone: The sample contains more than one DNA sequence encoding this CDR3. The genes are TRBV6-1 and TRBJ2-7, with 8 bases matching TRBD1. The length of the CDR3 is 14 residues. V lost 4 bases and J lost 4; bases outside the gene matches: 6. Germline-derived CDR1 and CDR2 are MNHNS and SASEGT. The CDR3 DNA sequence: TGTGCCAGCAGTGTACGGACAGGGACGTACGAGCAGTACTTC. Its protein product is CASSVRTGTYEQYF.

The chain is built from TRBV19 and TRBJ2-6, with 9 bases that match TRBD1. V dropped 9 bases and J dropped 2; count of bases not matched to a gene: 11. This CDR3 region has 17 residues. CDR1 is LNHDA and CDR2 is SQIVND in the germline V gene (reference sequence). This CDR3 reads CASAPGQGSTGANVLTF. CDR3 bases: TGTGCCAGCGCACCGGGACAGGGATCTACTGGGGCCAACGTCCTGACTTTC. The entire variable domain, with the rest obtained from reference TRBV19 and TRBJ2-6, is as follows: DGGITQSPKYLFRKEGQNVTLSCEQNLNHDAMYWYRQDPGQGLRLIYYSQIVNDFQKGDIAEGYSVSREKKESFPLTVTSAQKNPTAFYLCASAPGQGSTGANVLTFGAGSRLTVL.

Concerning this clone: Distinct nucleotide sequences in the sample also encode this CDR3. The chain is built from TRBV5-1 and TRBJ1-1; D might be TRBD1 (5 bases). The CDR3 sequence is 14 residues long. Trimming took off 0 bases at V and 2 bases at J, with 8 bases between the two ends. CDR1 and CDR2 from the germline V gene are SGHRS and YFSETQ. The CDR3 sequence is CASSLEGVNTEAFF. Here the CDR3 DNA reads TGCGCCAGCAGCTTGGAAGGGGTTAACACTGAAGCTTTCTTT. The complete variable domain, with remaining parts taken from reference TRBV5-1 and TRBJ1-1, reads KAGVTQTPRYLIKTRGQQVTLSCSPISGHRSVSWYQQTPGQGLQFLFEYFSETQRNKGNFPGRFSGRQFSNSRSEMNVSTLELGDSALYLCASSLEGVNTEAFFGQGTRLTVV.